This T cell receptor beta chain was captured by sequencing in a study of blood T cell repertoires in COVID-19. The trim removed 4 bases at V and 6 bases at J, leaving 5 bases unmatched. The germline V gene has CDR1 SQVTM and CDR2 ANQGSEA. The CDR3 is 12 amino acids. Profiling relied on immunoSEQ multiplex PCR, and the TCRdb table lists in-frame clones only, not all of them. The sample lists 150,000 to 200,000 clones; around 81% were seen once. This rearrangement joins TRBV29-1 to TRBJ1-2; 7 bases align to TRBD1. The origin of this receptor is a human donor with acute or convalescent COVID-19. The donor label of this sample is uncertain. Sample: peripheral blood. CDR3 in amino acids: CSVGGGGNGYTF. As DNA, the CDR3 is TGCAGCGTTGGTGGAGGGGGCAATGGCTACACCTTC. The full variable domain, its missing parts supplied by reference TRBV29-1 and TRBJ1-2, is SAVISQKPSRDICQRGTSLTIQCQVDSQVTMMFWYRQQPGQSLTLIATANQGSEATYESGFVIDKFPISRPNLTFSTLTVSNMSPEDSSIYLCSVGGGGNGYTFGSGTRLTVV.